This T cell receptor (beta chain) originates from a study of OX40 agonist ivuxolimab in advanced cancers. With regard to the full study: Ivuxolimab was a fully human IgG2 agonistic monoclonal antibody targeting the costimulatory receptor OX40 (CD134). Intravenous ivuxolimab was administered to patients every 2 weeks at six dose levels: 0.01, 0.1, 0.3, 1.5, 3 and 10 mg/kg. Of the roughly 50 dose-escalation patients, hepatocellular carcinoma was present in about 20, melanoma in roughly 15, renal cell carcinoma in 9 and head and neck cancer in 9. The dose-escalation cohort was roughly 87% male with a mean age of around 64 years, ranging from roughly 23 to 90. Patients were allowed to have had prior anti-PD-1, anti-PD-L1 or anti-CTLA-4 therapy, and around 40% of the dose-escalation patients had previously received checkpoint inhibitors. Partial responses occurred in three dose-escalation patients, of whom one had hepatocellular carcinoma and two had cutaneous melanoma. Peripheral TCRbeta sequencing aimed to test whether ivuxolimab altered TCR sequence diversity and caused clonal T-cell expansion. The monotherapy dose-escalation portion (N of about 50 patients) of the phase I ivuxolimab trial is reported in the paper.

The trial excluded patients who had a history of autoimmune disease or were on systemic immunosuppression. Peripheral blood for TCR sequencing was drawn from every dose cohort at baseline, at cycle 4 day 1 and at cycle 7 day 1. Samples were obtained from an open-label, multicenter, first-in-human phase I dose-escalation trial of ivuxolimab. Adults with locally advanced or metastatic melanoma, renal cell carcinoma, hepatocellular carcinoma or head and neck squamous cell carcinoma were enrolled in the trial. CD4+ and CD8+ T cells were sorted separately from peripheral blood before TCR sequencing. This clone occurred once. Its target antigen remains unknown. There are no base qualities to consult, and no much larger clone falls within one base. Summary of the overall study and its limitations: In partial responders in the 0.1-3.0 mg/kg groups, normalized peripheral clonal expansion was found to be among the lowest, especially among CD8+ T cells. On average, CD8+ T cells showed more expanded clones than CD4+ T cells after ivuxolimab. Low levels of normalized T-cell clonal expansion were also seen in some nonresponding patients. Clonal expansion of both CD4+ and CD8+ blood T cells was observed from baseline to week 6 at doses 0.1 to 3.0 mg/kg. Antigen specificity was not determined for the clonally expanded peripheral T cells.

To sequence the TCRbeta CDR3 region, genomic DNA was isolated from the sorted cells. The immunoSEQ Assay was used to sequence the TCRbeta CDR3 regions. Sourced from immuneACCESS, this table was stored by TCRdb with only in-frame sequences that have V and J called. A share of the clones is absent; for the studies checked, an unresolved V gene accounts for under half, and the remainder has no known explanation. The sample table shows some 64,000 clones, and roughly 84% are seen once. Approximately 0.57% of the sample comes from the top ten. The sample consisted of CD4+ or CD8+ T cells sorted from blood, taken in a trial of the OX40 agonist ivuxolimab. The sequence was obtained from an adult with an advanced solid tumor such as melanoma, head and neck, liver or kidney cancer.

The CDR3 sequence is CASSFRGLNTEAFF. The nucleotide sequence is given as TGTGCCAGCAGCTTCCGAGGTCTGAACACTGAAGCTTTCTTT. Here the chain combines TRBV7-8 and TRBJ1-1, with no confidently assigned D gene. From the cysteine up to the phenylalanine, the CDR3 has a length of 14 residues. The DNA shown is the 42-base CDR3, in frame from base 1. CDR1 and CDR2 are drawn from the germline V gene: SGHVS, FQNEAQ. V is reduced by 3 bases and J by 0 bases, leaving a spacing of 8 bases between them.